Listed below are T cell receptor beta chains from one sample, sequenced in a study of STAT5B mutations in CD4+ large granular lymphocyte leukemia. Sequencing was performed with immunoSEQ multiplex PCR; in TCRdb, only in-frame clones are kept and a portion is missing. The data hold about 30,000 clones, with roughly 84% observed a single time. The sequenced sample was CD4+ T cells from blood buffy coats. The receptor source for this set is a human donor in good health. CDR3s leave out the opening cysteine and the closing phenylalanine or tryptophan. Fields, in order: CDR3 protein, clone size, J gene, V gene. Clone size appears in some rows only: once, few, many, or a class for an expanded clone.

ASGFDTYNEQF | - | TRBJ2-1 | TRBV12-5
ASKRGDEQY | - | TRBJ2-7 | TRBV6-5
ASSSIAGATDTQY | - | TRBJ2-3 | TRBV5-1
ASSLVSYTPTNEQF | - | TRBJ2-1 | TRBV5-4
SVVRASKDTQY | - | TRBJ2-3 | TRBV29-1
ASRLSRAHTDTQY | - | TRBJ2-3 | TRBV7-8
ATWGGWSQPQH | - | TRBJ1-5 | TRBV6-6
ASSSSSGGPDTQY | once | TRBJ2-3 | TRBV27
ASSPRLATRQETQY | - | TRBJ2-5 | TRBV5-4
ASSVRRQNPRTNSPLH | - | TRBJ1-6 | TRBV13
ASNRGGNSNQPQH | - | TRBJ1-5 | TRBV2
ASSQDRAANTEAF | - | TRBJ1-1 | TRBV4-1
ASSPRGAYTGELF | - | TRBJ2-2 | TRBV11-2
SVGQGISGANVLT | - | TRBJ2-6 | TRBV29-1
ASSLGRGRTYNSPLH | - | TRBJ1-6 | TRBV7-2
ASSGTGGGYEQY | - | TRBJ2-7 | TRBV5-1
ASGRSGVNQPQH | once | TRBJ1-5 | TRBV6-1
SVSGQGANYGYT | - | TRBJ1-2 | TRBV29-1
ASNAWGEKLF | - | TRBJ1-4 | TRBV6-5
AWSKPRMTNTIY | - | TRBJ1-3 | TRBV30
ASSLAGTDTQY | - | TRBJ2-3 | TRBV11-2
ASSSDRNSYEQY | few | TRBJ2-7 | TRBV6-5
ASSFGGGTDTQY | few | TRBJ2-3 | TRBV5-4
ASSSQGRGEETQY | - | TRBJ2-5 | TRBV7-2
ASSFSGTGNNSPLH | - | TRBJ1-6 | TRBV27
ASSLFFLAGGYEQY | - | TRBJ2-7 | TRBV5-6